These 25 T cell receptor beta chains were sequenced from one sample in a study of blood T cell repertoires in COVID-19. Measured with immunoSEQ multiplex PCR; TCRdb has only the in-frame clones, and not every one. The sample lists around 370,000 clones, around 89% occurring once. Sequenced material: peripheral blood. These receptors all stem from a man in his late teens or twenties with active or convalescent COVID-19.

This clone has just one count. This chain uses TRBV5-1 with TRBJ2-2; TRBD2 matches 11 bases. This CDR3 has 15 amino acids. The germline gives CDR1 SGHRS, CDR2 YFSETQ. V was pared by 3 bases and J by 3 bases, with 1 base of the junction left unmatched. In nucleotides, the CDR3 is TGCGCCAGCAGCTGGGGACTAGCGGACACCGGGGAGCTGTTTTTT. Protein: CASSWGLADTGELFF.

This rearrangement joins TRBV5-6 to TRBJ2-7, with TRBD2 matching 9 bases. CDR1 is SGHDT and CDR2 is YYEEEE in the germline V gene. This CDR3 contains 15 residues. After removal of 4 bases from V and 1 base from J, the junction contained 6 bases not matched to a gene. The CDR3, as DNA: TGTGCCAGCAGCCGAAGGACTAGCGTATCCTACGAGCAGTACTTC. It encodes CASSRRTSVSYEQYF.

This chain uses TRBV14 with TRBJ2-3; 9 nucleotides match TRBD2. CDR1 SGHDN and CDR2 FVKESK come from the germline V gene. This CDR3 contains 15 residues. After removal of 4 bases from V and 4 bases from J, the junction contained 6 bases not matched to a gene. The CDR3 bases are TGTGCCAGCAGCCCGTTAGCGGGAGCAGCAGATACGCAGTATTTT. Its translation: CASSPLAGAADTQYF.

This clone was detected once. The DNA for the CDR3 is TGTGCCAGCAGCCCACGGGACAAGTACACAGATACGCAGTATTTT. This translates into CASSPRDKYTDTQYF. This rearrangement joins TRBV11-1 to TRBJ2-3; maybe TRBD1 (6 bases). The CDR3 length is 15 residues. V was cut by 5 bases and J by 2 bases, with 14 bases left in between. Germline loops: CDR1 SGHAT, CDR2 FQDESV (reference sequence).

The count of this clone is one. V and J are TRBV11-1 and TRBJ2-2; 7 nucleotides align to TRBD2. Germline CDR1 SGHAT, CDR2 FQDESV (reference sequence). The CDR3 consists of 15 residues. With 5 bases clipped from V and 4 bases from J, the junction kept 7 bases outside the gene matches. The CDR3 protein is CASSLSGGFTGELFF. In DNA, the CDR3 is TGTGCCAGCAGCCTATCCGGGGGGTTCACCGGGGAGCTGTTTTTT.

The V call is TRBV28, the J call TRBJ1-5, with D perhaps matching TRBD1 (6 bases). Trimming removed 6 bases from V and 1 base from J, with 16 bases in between. CDR1 is MDHEN, CDR2 SYDVKM, per germline. CDR3 size: 16 residues. DNA of the CDR3: TGTGCCAGCAGACAACCCACAGGGTTAAGCAATCAGCCCCAGCATTTT. Amino acid sequence: CASRQPTGLSNQPQHF.

In its sample, this clone was seen once. The chain joins TRBV3-1 (or the pseudogene TRBV3-2) to TRBJ2-2, with no clear D. CDR3 length equals 12 residues. CDR1 is LGHDT, CDR2 YNNKEL, per germline (reference sequence). V lost 1 base to trimming and J lost 6 bases, with 3 bases between them. The CDR3 bases are TGTGCCAGCAGCCAAGGGCCCGGGGAGCTGTTTTTT. This sequence encodes CASSQGPGELFF.

In its sample, this clone was seen once. The rearrangement links TRBV7-2 to TRBJ1-1, with 7 bases lining up with TRBD1. Germline-derived CDR1 and CDR2 are SGHTA and FQGNSA. With V trimmed by 5 bases and J by 5 bases, 11 bases remained unmatched. The CDR3 runs to 15 residues. CDR3 protein: CASSAGLQGRTEAFF. The CDR3, as DNA: TGTGCCAGCAGCGCGGGCCTACAGGGGAGAACTGAAGCTTTCTTT.

The V call is TRBV19, the J call TRBJ1-2, with 10 bases fitting TRBD1. Germline CDR1 reads LNHDA; CDR2 reads SQIVND (reference sequence). J lost 7 bases, V lost 9 bases, and 5 bases had no gene match. This CDR3 is built from 12 residues. CDR3 protein: CASRTGGFGYTF. CDR3 DNA sequence: TGTGCCAGCCGGACAGGGGGTTTTGGCTACACCTTC.

This clone was detected only once. V usage is TRBV5-6 and J usage is TRBJ1-1; tentatively, D is TRBD1 (6 bases). CDR3 length equals 14 residues. Germline V gives CDR1 SGHDT, CDR2 YYEEEE. Trimming took off 5 bases at V and 1 base at J, with 12 bases between the two ends. The CDR3 region is CASSRTTGNTEAFF. In DNA, the CDR3 is TGTGCCAGCAGTCGAACGACAGGGAACACTGAAGCTTTCTTT.

V gene TRBV10-3 combines with J gene TRBJ2-7, with 9 bases that match TRBD1. This CDR3 contains 12 residues. V lost 8 bases and J lost 4; bases outside the gene matches: 3. The germline gives CDR1 ENHRY, CDR2 SYGVKD. CDR3 region: CAIQTGGYEQYF. The CDR3 nucleotides are TGTGCCATCCAGACAGGGGGGTACGAGCAGTACTTC.

The chain has TRBV4-2 and TRBJ1-5, with TRBD1 matching 7 bases. Germline CDR1 and CDR2: LGHNA and YNFKEQ. CDR3 length: 14 amino acids. V lost 0 bases, J lost 7 bases, and 3 bases stayed unmatched. CDR3 sequence: CASSQERGPQPQHF. As DNA, the CDR3 is TGTGCCAGCAGCCAAGAGAGGGGGCCCCAGCCCCAGCATTTT.

V gene TRBV21-1 combines with J gene TRBJ2-7; TRBD2, the table's D call, lacks a check against the DNA. TRBV21-1 is marked as a pseudogene. This CDR3 comprises 11 residues. CDR3 region: CASSFPYGQYF. CDR3 nucleotides: TGTGCCAGCAGCTTTCCCTATGGGCAGTACTTC.

The chain has TRBV9 and TRBJ2-1; TRBD2 matches 12 bases. This CDR3 is built from 14 residues. The germline V gene has CDR1 SGDLS and CDR2 YYNGEE. J gave up 9 bases and V 4 bases, and 5 bases lay outside the gene matches. The DNA of the CDR3 is TGTGCCAGCAGCACTAGCGGGGGGAGGGGTGAGCAGTTCTTC. Translating it yields CASSTSGGRGEQFF.

J is TRBJ1-5 and V is TRBV28; the D is unclear. Trimming took 5 bases from V and 5 from J, leaving 19 bases between them. The CDR3 loop spans 16 amino acids. Looked up from germline, CDR1 is MDHEN and CDR2 is SYDVKM. The CDR3 protein is CASSPSGRVSDQPQHF. CDR3 nucleotide sequence: TGTGCCAGCAGTCCCTCCGGGAGGGTGTCAGATCAGCCCCAGCATTTT.

The sample holds one count of this clone. V usage is TRBV3-1 (or the pseudogene TRBV3-2) and J usage is TRBJ2-7; possible D gene TRBD2, 6 bases. CDR1 LGHDT and CDR2 YNNKEL come from the germline V gene (reference sequence). This CDR3 is built from 15 residues. V was trimmed by 1 base and J by 4 bases, leaving 14 bases between them. Here the CDR3 DNA reads TGTGCCAGCAGCCAAGTGGGGGGTGGGAGGTACGAGCAGTACTTC. It is translated as CASSQVGGGRYEQYF.

This chain connects TRBV7-2 to TRBJ2-7, with TRBD1 matching over 7 bases. V lost 5 bases, J lost 2 bases, and 6 bases stayed unmatched. In germline, CDR1 is SGHTA, CDR2 FQGNSA. The CDR3 length is 14 residues. The chain's CDR3 is CASSRDSPTYEQYF. CDR3 nucleotide sequence: TGTGCCAGCAGCAGGGACAGTCCAACCTACGAGCAGTACTTC.

The table lists this clone with a few counts. The genes are TRBV3-1 (or the pseudogene TRBV3-2) and TRBJ1-2, with D unresolved. Looked up from germline, CDR1 is LGHDT and CDR2 is YNNKEL (reference sequence). V lost 2 bases and J lost 0, with 4 bases in between. The CDR3 extends over 13 amino acids. The CDR3 DNA reads TGTGCCAGCAGCCAAACAGCTAACTATGGCTACACCTTC. It encodes CASSQTANYGYTF.

The chain recombines TRBV5-1 with TRBJ1-2; possible D gene TRBD1, 6 bases. CDR1 is SGHRS, CDR2 YFSETQ, per germline. V was cut by 4 bases and J by 4 bases, with 11 bases left in between. The CDR3 runs to 13 residues. CDR3 region: CASSPGQTYGYTF. The CDR3 region has the DNA TGCGCCAGCAGCCCAGGACAGACCTATGGCTACACCTTC.

The J gene is TRBJ1-1, the V gene TRBV27; a weak D match, TRBD1 (6 bases). V was trimmed by 6 bases and J by 1 base, leaving 15 bases between them. CDR1 MNHEY and CDR2 SMNVEV come from the germline V gene (reference sequence). The CDR3 covers 15 residues. The CDR3 DNA is TGTGCCAGCAGGAGGGGGGGGGCTACGAACACTGAAGCTTTCTTT. Its protein product is CASRRGGATNTEAFF.

The chain couples TRBV28 to TRBJ1-6, with a tentative D call TRBD1 (6 bases). The germline CDR1 and CDR2 sequences are MDHEN and SYDVKM. V lost 9 bases, J lost 4 bases, and 13 bases lay in between. The CDR3 has 14 amino acids. CDR3 sequence: CASKGQLYNSPLHF. The CDR3 DNA follows: TGTGCCAGTAAAGGACAGCTTTATAATTCACCCCTCCACTTT. Drawing the rest from reference TRBV28 and TRBJ1-6, the complete variable domain is DVKVTQSSRYLVKRTGEKVFLECVQDMDHENMFWYRQDPGLGLRLIYFSYDVKMKEKGDIPEGYSVSREKKERFSLILESASTNQTSMYLCASKGQLYNSPLHFGNGTRLTVT.

The chain employs TRBV29-1 and TRBJ1-5; D gene uncertain. The CDR3 loop spans 13 amino acids. Germline lookup yields CDR1 SQVTM and CDR2 ANQGSEA. V dropped 4 bases and J dropped 6 bases, with 13 bases sitting between them. DNA for the CDR3: TGCAGCGTTGTGGTGACATATGGTCAGCCCCAGCATTTT. Translating it yields CSVVVTYGQPQHF.

The gene calls are TRBV6-6 and TRBJ1-2; D gene ambiguous. The CDR3 has 13 residues. V lost 6 bases and J lost 4, with 12 bases in between. Germline values: CDR1 MNHNY, CDR2 SVGAGI (reference sequence). CDR3 bases: TGTGCCAGCAGCCCCCCCACTCTCTATGGCTACACCTTC. Amino acid sequence: CASSPPTLYGYTF.

The chain uses TRBV5-5 and TRBJ2-3; 8 nucleotides align to TRBD1. The junction had 5 bases not matched to a gene; V was cut back by 2 bases and J by 3 bases. CDR3 size: 15 residues. Per the germline V gene, CDR1 is SGHKS and CDR2 is YYEKEE (reference sequence). The CDR3 DNA sequence: TGTGCCAGCAGCTTACAGGGGGATGGGACAGATACGCAGTATTTT. Translating gives CASSLQGDGTDTQYF. Full variable domain (remainder filled in from reference TRBV5-5 and TRBJ2-3): DAGVTQSPTHLIKTRGQQVTLRCSPISGHKSVSWYQQVLGQGPQFIFQYYEKEERGRGNFPDRFSARQFPNYSSELNVNALLLGDSALYLCASSLQGDGTDTQYFGPGTRLTVL.

The chain employs TRBV27 and TRBJ1-5, with 7 positions matching TRBD1. V was clipped by 7 bases and J by 4 bases; unmatched bases: 7. Germline loops: CDR1 MNHEY, CDR2 SMNVEV (reference sequence). CDR3 size: 14 residues. CDR3 bases: TGTGCCAGCAAACCAGGGGGTAATAATCAGCCCCAGCATTTT. This gives the protein CASKPGGNNQPQHF.